This TCR beta chain comes out of a study of cytomegalovirus exposure and HLA in healthy donors. The study, taken as a whole, reports: Roughly uniform depth of sequencing across donors was assumed in presence/absence analyses. Segments of the TCR beta V type were, in most cases, productive about 90% or about 30% of the time in an earlier analysis. The majority of TCR sequences were rare, yet some public TCRs appeared in many donors. Highest at DRB1 and lowest at HLA-C, TCR association rates differed among HLA loci in a later analysis.

The study ran its PCR with 60 Vbeta and 13 Jbeta primers. Profiled with immunoSEQ multiplex PCR; TCRdb holds only in-frame clones, not every one. Among about 99,000 clones listed, 60% to 80% were seen once. V lost 0 bases and J lost 6, with 11 bases in between. CDR1 GTSNPN and CDR2 SVGIG come from the germline V gene (reference sequence). The CDR3 loop spans 14 amino acids. Comments on this clone: The antigen is unknown.

Sequenced input: PBMCs. The TCR sequence derives from a man between 60 and 75 years old in good health and CMV-seropositive. The gene calls are TRBV30 and TRBJ1-4, with unresolved D. The CDR3 DNA follows: TGTGCCTGGAGTGTATACCGGGAGGATGAAAAACTGTTTTTT. Its translation: CAWSVYREDEKLFF.